Presented here are 11 T cell receptor beta chains from one specimen sequenced in a study of regulatory T cells in long-lasting Graves disease. Building the TCR beta libraries relied on iRepertoire HTBI primers, and CDR3 regions underwent Arm-PCR. Each CDR3 protein is one row after TCRdb ran MiXCR on the multiplex PCR reads. Of approximately 400,000 distinct CDR3 sequences in the sample, about a quarter were seen once. Time point given: persistent/refractory GD, antithyroid drugs over 5 years with positive TRAb. PBMC RNA was the source of the TCR library. The specimen was peripheral blood mononuclear cells (PBMCs), collected when the disease was refractory, from a patient treated with antithyroid drugs. These receptors were collected from a female donor with Graves disease.

This clonotype has at least ten counts. The chain links TRBV2 to TRBJ2-2; 9 bases are a match to TRBD2. V gave up 6 bases and J gave up 5 bases; unmatched junction bases: 7. The germline gives CDR1 SNHLY, CDR2 FYNNEI. The CDR3 loop spans 15 amino acids. CDR3 sequence reads: CASRNIAGVTGELFF. Written as DNA, the CDR3 is TGTGCCAGCAGAAATATAGCGGGAGTAACCGGGGAGCTGTTTTTT.

The rearrangement joins TRBV3-1 to TRBJ1-6; a weak D match, TRBD1 (5 bases). The V and J ends lost 1 base and 9 bases respectively, with 16 bases between them. The CDR3 covers 16 residues. Germline CDR1 is LGHDT and CDR2 is YNNKEL (reference sequence). CDR3 nucleotides: TGTGCCAGCAGCCAAGGAGTGGGGGTCCGGATTTCACCCCTCCACTTT. It encodes CASSQGVGVRISPLHF.

This chain connects TRBV19 to TRBJ2-7; 13 nucleotides agree with TRBD2. CDR3 size: 16 residues. V dropped 6 bases and J dropped 5; count of bases not matched to a gene: 10. The germline V gene has CDR1 LNHDA and CDR2 SQIVND (reference sequence). The CDR3 sequence is CASSPGTSGMVHEQYF. DNA of the CDR3: TGTGCCAGTAGCCCTGGGACTAGCGGGATGGTCCACGAGCAGTACTTC.

The chain joins TRBV3-1 to TRBJ2-1, with D possibly TRBD1 on 5 matching bases. Germline V gene data show CDR1 as LGHDT and CDR2 as YNNKEL (reference sequence). This CDR3 contains 13 residues. V was clipped by 0 bases and J by 13 bases, with 13 bases between them. The CDR3 region has the DNA TGTGCCAGCAGCCAAGAGCGCTCCACAGGCCAGTTCTTC. It yields the protein CASSQERSTGQFF.

The J gene is TRBJ1-5, the V gene TRBV27; D perhaps matches TRBD1 (6 bases). This CDR3 is 16 amino acids long. V was trimmed by 6 bases and J by 6 bases, leaving 21 bases between them. Germline values: CDR1 MNHEY, CDR2 SMNVEV (reference sequence). Here the CDR3 DNA reads TGTGCCAGCAGGCCCGAATCAACAGGGTACGGTCAGCCCCAGCATTTT. Its protein product is CASRPESTGYGQPQHF.

This clonotype appeared many times. V is TRBV2 and J is TRBJ2-5, with D possibly being TRBD1 or TRBD2 (6 bases each). With 7 bases removed from V and 0 bases from J, the gap between germline ends came to 12 bases. This CDR3 is 14 amino acids long. Per the germline V gene, CDR1 is SNHLY and CDR2 is FYNNEI. The CDR3 here is CASTRGTYQETQYF. As DNA, the CDR3 is TGTGCCAGCACCCGCGGGACATACCAAGAGACCCAGTACTTC.

This clonotype appeared a few times. CDR3 protein: CASSQFLRRTSDSEQYF. CDR3 bases: TGTGCCAGCAGCCAATTTCTCCGACGAACTTCTGATTCCGAGCAGTACTTC. The V gene is TRBV3-1, the J gene TRBJ2-7; D gene ambiguous. The CDR3 contains 17 residues. The ends were cut back, 2 bases at V and 6 bases at J, with 23 bases in the middle. Germline-derived CDR1 and CDR2 are LGHDT and YNNKEL (reference sequence).

This clonotype was detected only a few times. The V and J genes are TRBV12-3 or TRBV12-4 and TRBJ1-5; D possibly corresponds to TRBD1 (6 bases). Trimming stripped 7 bases from V and 0 bases from J, with 10 bases between. The CDR3 extends over 14 amino acids. CDR3: CASTGVDSNQPQHF. The CDR3 DNA follows: TGTGCCAGCACAGGGGTTGATAGCAATCAGCCCCAGCATTTT.

For the CDR3, the DNA is TGCGCCAGCACCCCCGGACTAGCGGGAGGGCGCGGGGAAGCCAAAAACATTCAGTACTTC. It is translated as CASTPGLAGGRGEAKNIQYF. The rearrangement uses TRBV5-1 and TRBJ2-4, with 15 bases identical to TRBD2. Germline V gene data show CDR1 as SGHRS and CDR2 as YFSETQ. The CDR3 loop spans 20 amino acids. V shed 6 bases, J shed 0 bases, and the junction held 13 bases outside the gene matches.

The chain combines TRBV10-2 with TRBJ1-1; maybe TRBD1 (6 bases). V gave up 5 bases and J gave up 3 bases, with 13 bases separating them. The CDR3 sequence is 14 residues long. The germline V gene encodes CDR1 WSHSY and CDR2 SAAADI. DNA of the CDR3: TGCGCCAGCAGTCAGAGGGGGGGGGACACTGAAGCTTTCTTT. This translates into CASSQRGGDTEAFF.

The table lists this clonotype with many counts. The chain couples TRBV2 to TRBJ1-6; no clear D. The CDR3 contains 13 residues. Germline CDR1 reads SNHLY; CDR2 reads FYNNEI. V was trimmed by 3 bases and J by 6 bases, leaving 6 bases between them. CDR3 region: CASSDEINSPLHF. As DNA, the CDR3 is TGTGCCAGCAGTGACGAAATTAATTCACCCCTCCACTTT. Together with reference TRBV2 and TRBJ1-6, the CDR3 gives the full variable domain: EPEVTQTPSHQVTQMGQEVILRCVPISNHLYFYWYRQILGQKVEFLVSFYNNEISEKSEIFDDQFSVERPDGSNFTLKIRSTKLEDSAMYFCASSDEINSPLHFGNGTRLTVT.